A single T cell receptor (beta chain) is shown here with its context. What it recognizes is unknown. This entry belongs to a study of shared clonotypes between healthy human individuals. As for the study in general: The donor group consisted of two women and three men, aged 18 to 49. Three CD4 naive, three CD4 memory, two CD8 naive and one CD8 memory plate were used per donor.

Study-level points and caveats: Clonotypes which were not shared had lower generation probabilities than clonotypes that all four donors shared. Sharing across four donors was seen in 4% to 5% of naive CD4 clonotypes.

Only CD45RO-negative cells positively selected for CCR7 counted as naive CD8 cells, so terminally differentiated effector memory CD45RA+ cells were excluded. CDR1 is SNHLY, CDR2 FYNNEI, per germline. V was pared by 0 bases and J by 3 bases, with 26 bases between. The CDR3 runs to 21 residues. Produced via immunoSEQ multiplex PCR; TCRdb's table is partial and in-frame only. The sample contains roughly 2,000,000 clones, roughly 93% of which appear only once. The sequence came from a man between 18 and 29 years old in good health. Some clones in this sample may be carry-over from other donors' samples. The sample consisted of naive CD8+ T cells from PBMCs. The chain uses TRBV2 and TRBJ2-2; D is possibly TRBD1 (6 bases). In nucleotides, the CDR3 is TGTGCCAGCAGTGAAGCATATCCGGACTTGAACCGCGAGGGGGACACCGGGGAGCTGTTTTTT. It encodes CASSEAYPDLNREGDTGELFF. The entire variable domain, with the rest obtained from reference TRBV2 and TRBJ2-2, is as follows: EPEVTQTPSHQVTQMGQEVILRCVPISNHLYFYWYRQILGQKVEFLVSFYNNEISEKSEIFDDQFSVERPDGSNFTLKIRSTKLEDSAMYFCASSEAYPDLNREGDTGELFFGEGSRLTVL.